This passage covers 17 T cell receptor beta chains from one sample sequenced in a study of T cell responses to AZD1222 COVID-19 vaccine. Generated by immunoSEQ multiplex PCR, the TCRdb table keeps only in-frame clones and is missing some. The sample holds roughly 190,000 clones, 85% to 95% seen once. Sequencing used peripheral blood, obtained on day 0 of AZD1222 vaccination. The source of these receptors is an adult in good health.

The chain is built from TRBV10-2 and TRBJ2-7; D gene ambiguous. Germline values: CDR1 WSHSY, CDR2 SAAADI. This CDR3 has 13 residues. V was shortened by 3 bases and J by 7 bases, with 13 bases between the two germline ends. Here the CDR3 DNA reads TGCGCCAGCAGTGATCAATGGTATGGGGAGCAGTACTTC. As protein: CASSDQWYGEQYF.

This sequence joins TRBV5-6 and TRBJ1-2; 8 bases map to TRBD1. CDR3 size: 15 residues. The germline V gene encodes CDR1 SGHDT and CDR2 YYEEEE. V shed 2 bases and J 0 bases; nucleotides not matched to a gene: 3. The DNA for the CDR3 is TGTGCCAGCAGCTTCCGGGACAGGCCTAACTATGGCTACACCTTC. It codes for CASSFRDRPNYGYTF. The full variable domain, completed using reference TRBV5-6 and TRBJ1-2, is DAGVTQSPTHLIKTRGQQVTLRCSPKSGHDTVSWYQQALGQGPQFIFQYYEEEERQRGNFPDRFSGHQFPNYSSELNVNALLLGDSALYLCASSFRDRPNYGYTFGSGTRLTVV.

The J gene is TRBJ1-1, the V gene TRBV20-1; D unresolved. This CDR3 spans 11 amino acids. V gave up 7 bases and J gave up 3 bases, with 9 bases separating them. Per the germline V gene, CDR1 is DFQATT and CDR2 is SNEGSKA (reference sequence). The DNA for the CDR3 is TGCAGTGTTAAAAGAGACACTGAAGCTTTCTTT. Encoded protein: CSVKRDTEAFF.

This chain joins TRBV15 and TRBJ1-2; the D is unclear. Trimming cost V 0 bases and J 8 bases, with 13 bases left between them. Germline assignment: CDR1 LNHNV and CDR2 YYDKDF (reference sequence). The CDR3 is 14 residues long. The CDR3 is CATSRDRLGGGYTF. CDR3 nucleotide sequence: TGTGCCACCAGCAGAGATCGCTTGGGAGGAGGCTACACCTTC. Complete variable domain (other parts from reference TRBV15 and TRBJ1-2): DAMVIQNPRYQVTQFGKPVTLSCSQTLNHNVMYWYQQKSSQAPKLLFHYYDKDFNNEADTPDNFQSRRPNTSFCFLDIRSPGLGDTAMYLCATSRDRLGGGYTFGSGTRLTVV.

Only one count was recorded for this clone. The chain carries TRBV19 and TRBJ2-5, with TRBD2 matching over 8 bases. The V gene's germline CDR1 is LNHDA and CDR2 SQIVND (reference sequence). The CDR3 has 14 residues. V shed 4 bases, J shed 3 bases, and the junction held 4 bases outside the gene matches. CDR3 nucleotide sequence: TGTGCCAGTAGTACCCCACTAGCGGAAGAGACCCAGTACTTC. Amino acid sequence: CASSTPLAEETQYF. The entire variable domain, with the rest obtained from reference TRBV19 and TRBJ2-5, is as follows: DGGITQSPKYLFRKEGQNVTLSCEQNLNHDAMYWYRQDPGQGLRLIYYSQIVNDFQKGDIAEGYSVSREKKESFPLTVTSAQKNPTAFYLCASSTPLAEETQYFGPGTRLLVL.

This sequence joins TRBV16 and TRBJ1-5, with D perhaps matching TRBD1 (6 bases). V shed 0 bases and J shed 7 bases, with 13 bases lying between them. The CDR3 is 15 residues long. CDR1 and CDR2 from the germline V gene are KGHSY and FQNENV. The CDR3 region is CASSQSGRQGQPQHF. The CDR3 nucleotides read TGTGCCAGCAGCCAATCGGGACGCCAGGGGCAGCCCCAGCATTTT.

This clone was seen once. The chain carries TRBV19 and TRBJ2-7, with D perhaps being TRBD1 or TRBD2 (5 bases each). The ends were cut back, 7 bases at V and 6 bases at J, with 13 bases in the middle. This CDR3 comprises 12 residues. The V gene's germline CDR1 is LNHDA and CDR2 SQIVND (reference sequence). Here the CDR3 reads CASMGVIREQYF. The CDR3 bases are TGTGCCAGTATGGGGGTAATCCGCGAGCAGTACTTC.

This sequence joins TRBV6-2 or TRBV6-3 and TRBJ1-2; perhaps TRBD1 as D (5 bases). Germline-derived CDR1 and CDR2 are MNHEY and SVGEGT. Trimming stripped 3 bases from V and 8 bases from J, with 13 bases between. The CDR3 totals 13 residues. This CDR3 is CASSYYRGEGYTF. The DNA for the CDR3 is TGTGCCAGCAGTTATTATCGAGGGGAAGGCTACACCTTC.

The chain joins TRBV28 to TRBJ1-3; TRBD1 matches 9 bases. The CDR3 totals 16 residues. Per germline, CDR1 MDHEN and CDR2 SYDVKM. Trimming at V came to 6 bases and at J to 4 bases, leaving 10 bases not matched to a gene. In DNA form, the CDR3 reads TGTGCCAGCAGGCGTCCGGGACAGGGAGGCGGAAACACCATATATTTT. Translating it yields CASRRPGQGGGNTIYF.

The J gene is TRBJ1-1, the V gene TRBV6-4; 7 nucleotides align to TRBD1. Germline trimming cut 6 bases from V and 3 bases from J; bases unmatched to any gene: 4. This CDR3 is 13 amino acids long. CDR1 is MRHNA and CDR2 is SNTAGT in the germline V gene. CDR3 bases: TGTGCCAGCAGCGGACAGGAGGACACTGAAGCTTTCTTT. This translates into CASSGQEDTEAFF.

V is TRBV6-5 and J is TRBJ2-1, with 8 bases identical to TRBD1. Germline lookup yields CDR1 MNHEY and CDR2 SVGAGI. CDR3 length: 16 residues. V lost 2 bases and J lost 4; bases outside the gene matches: 7. CDR3 DNA sequence: TGTGCCAGCAGTTACGTCGGGGGACAGGCGTACAATGAGCAGTTCTTC. As protein: CASSYVGGQAYNEQFF.

This clone was recorded once. The V gene is TRBV12-3 or TRBV12-4, the J gene TRBJ1-2; D is possibly TRBD1 (5 bases). This CDR3 contains 12 residues. Trimming took 6 bases from V and 4 from J, leaving 9 bases between them. The CDR3 here is CASSPGGYGYTF. The DNA for the CDR3 is TGTGCCAGCAGCCCCGGGGGCTATGGCTACACCTTC.

J is TRBJ1-1 and V is TRBV18, with D perhaps matching TRBD1 (5 bases). Germline CDR1 and CDR2: KGHSH and LQKENI. The CDR3 has 17 residues. Trimming took off 1 base at V and 2 bases at J, with 17 bases between the two ends. CDR3 nucleotides: TGTGCCAGCTCACCACAGCCCGCAGGGAGAGTTAACACTGAAGCTTTCTTT. Encoded protein: CASSPQPAGRVNTEAFF.

J is TRBJ1-2 and V is TRBV5-1; 8 nucleotides agree with TRBD1. J lost 4 bases, V lost 4 bases, and 6 bases had no gene match. Germline CDR1 is SGHRS and CDR2 is YFSETQ. The CDR3 is 14 residues long. The CDR3 loop is CASSPRQGSYGYTF. DNA of the CDR3: TGCGCCAGCAGCCCCAGACAGGGGAGCTATGGCTACACCTTC.

V and J are TRBV2 and TRBJ2-7, with a possible D match to TRBD1 (5 bases). Germline V gene data show CDR1 as SNHLY and CDR2 as FYNNEI. Trimming cost V 7 bases and J 0 bases, with 13 bases left between them. This CDR3 comprises 14 residues. The CDR3 coding sequence is TGTGCCAGCATCCGTTCGGACATCTCCTACGAGCAGTACTTC. This codes for CASIRSDISYEQYF.

CDR3 coding DNA: TGCAGTGCAAAAACGGGAGACAGGGTGTTCTTC. Protein: CSAKTGDRVFF. The chain carries TRBV20-1 and TRBJ2-1; weak D call: TRBD1 (7 bases). V lost 6 bases to trimming and J lost 15 bases, with 18 bases between them. Per germline, CDR1 DFQATT and CDR2 SNEGSKA (reference sequence). There are 11 residues in the CDR3.

The chain recombines TRBV6-5 with TRBJ2-3; 9 bases agree with TRBD2. The germline gives CDR1 MNHEY, CDR2 SVGAGI. This CDR3 contains 15 residues. After removal of 5 bases from V and 5 bases from J, the junction contained 8 bases not matched to a gene. CDR3 nucleotides: TGTGCCAGCAGTAGACCGGGACTAGCTGTAGATACGCAGTATTTT. Its protein is CASSRPGLAVDTQYF.